This T cell receptor beta chain was sequenced in a study of blood T cell repertoires in COVID-19. Study at large: T cells, B-cell-depleted T cells, or PBMCs supplied cDNA or gDNA.

This clone has just one count. In terms of age and location, participants ranged from roughly 18 to 95 years and lived in about 25 US areas. The study assigned cohorts using participant-reported clinical history. Authors' processing steps: Reference gene primer amplification yielded estimated nucleated cell counts. Using immunoSEQ multiplex PCR, the repertoire was profiled, and TCRdb retains in-frame clones only, with some absent. V and J calls and clone size are copied from that table; D and trimming were computed from the DNA. The table has about 200,000 clones, 86% seen once. V dropped 5 bases and J dropped 5 bases, with 9 bases sitting between them. This CDR3 is built from 13 residues. The germline CDR1 and CDR2 sequences are SGHTA and FQGTGA.

The sequencing input was PBMCs or T cells enriched from blood (not recorded which). The receptor's source is a woman aged 40-49 years with acute COVID-19. This chain links TRBV7-3 with TRBJ2-2; maybe TRBD2 (5 bases). In nucleotides, the CDR3 is TGTGCCAGCAGCCCCGGCGGGACCGGGGAGCTGTTTTTT. This translates into CASSPGGTGELFF.